These 24 T cell receptor beta chains came from one sample sequenced in a study of blood T cell repertoires in COVID-19. The method was immunoSEQ multiplex PCR; TCRdb's version includes in-frame clones alone and lacks a portion of them. The table lists about 330,000 clones, 87% of them singletons. Input material: peripheral blood. The receptor source for this set is a man aged 25 to 45 with COVID-19, enrolled during active disease.

The gene calls are TRBV11-3 and TRBJ2-3; 7 positions agree with TRBD2. The CDR3 consists of 14 residues. Germline V gene lookup returns CDR1 SGHNT and CDR2 YENEEA. The V gene end was trimmed by 3 bases and the J gene end by 4 bases; junction bases not matched to a gene: 4. In DNA, the CDR3 is TGTGCCAGCAGCTTGAGCGCGGGGGCAGATACGCAGTATTTT. Protein product: CASSLSAGADTQYF.

The chain has TRBV28 and TRBJ1-1, with 10 bases that match TRBD1. CDR1 and CDR2 from the germline V gene are MDHEN and SYDVKM. The CDR3 length is 14 residues. Trimming cost V 5 bases and J 5 bases; bases outside gene matches: 5. This chain's CDR3 is CASSRTGGWTEAFF. The CDR3, as DNA: TGTGCCAGCAGTCGGACAGGGGGATGGACTGAAGCTTTCTTT.

The V call is TRBV15, the J call TRBJ2-5; 9 bases agree with TRBD1. The CDR3 has 14 amino acids. CDR1 and CDR2 from the germline V gene are LNHNV and YYDKDF (reference sequence). Unmatched junction bases numbered 2, after V lost 3 bases and J lost 3 bases. This CDR3 reads CATSRDRGEETQYF. CDR3 nucleotides: TGTGCCACCAGCAGGGACAGGGGAGAAGAGACCCAGTACTTC.

The genes are TRBV2 and TRBJ1-3, with 8 bases that match TRBD1. The J segment lost 2 bases and the V segment lost 6 bases, leaving 3 bases of the junction unmatched. Germline-derived CDR1 and CDR2 are SNHLY and FYNNEI. The CDR3 spans 14 residues. The CDR3 nucleotides read TGTGCCAGCAGCGAACAGGGGGCTGGAAACACCATATATTTT. The encoded protein is CASSEQGAGNTIYF.

The chain has TRBV9 and TRBJ1-1; D uncertain. Trimming cost V 3 bases and J 5 bases, with 14 bases left between them. CDR3 length: 14 residues. Germline-derived CDR1 and CDR2 are SGDLS and YYNGEE. The CDR3 coding sequence is TGTGCCAGCAGCGCGGGCATTGGGGAGACTGAAGCTTTCTTT. Protein: CASSAGIGETEAFF. Together with reference TRBV9 and TRBJ1-1, the CDR3 gives the full variable domain: DSGVTQTPKHLITATGQRVTLRCSPRSGDLSVYWYQQSLDQGLQFLIQYYNGEERAKGNILERFSAQQFPDLHSELNLSSLELGDSALYFCASSAGIGETEAFFGQGTRLTVV.

V usage is TRBV15 and J usage is TRBJ1-1, with 10 nucleotides matching TRBD1. The length of the CDR3 is 18 residues. V was pared by 0 bases and J by 0 bases, with 7 bases of the junction left unmatched. CDR1 is LNHNV and CDR2 is YYDKDF in the germline V gene (reference sequence). CDR3 sequence (DNA): TGTGCCACCAGCAGAGATTGGACGACAGGGGGCCTGAACACTGAAGCTTTCTTT. This sequence encodes CATSRDWTTGGLNTEAFF.

J is TRBJ2-7 and V is TRBV5-4; D is uncertain. This CDR3 is 14 amino acids long. With 3 bases removed from V and 0 bases from J, the gap between germline ends came to 10 bases. Germline CDR1 SGHNT, CDR2 YYREEE (reference sequence). CDR3 sequence (DNA): TGTGCCAGCAGCTCCCGACAAAGCTCCTACGAGCAGTACTTC. As protein: CASSSRQSSYEQYF.

The chain carries TRBV11-2 and TRBJ1-1; D possibly corresponds to TRBD1 (5 bases). Germline V gives CDR1 SGHAT, CDR2 FQNNGV. The ends were cut back, 5 bases at V and 3 bases at J, with 19 bases in the middle. This CDR3 region has 16 residues. As DNA, the CDR3 is TGTGCCAGCAGCCTTCCTAAGGGGCGGTTTTACACTGAAGCTTTCTTT. Translation gives CASSLPKGRFYTEAFF.

The chain employs TRBV12-3 or TRBV12-4 and TRBJ1-2; no definite D call. This CDR3 is 13 amino acids long. The germline V and J ends were trimmed by 1 base and 4 bases, with 7 bases remaining between them. The CDR3 spells CASSLENSYGYTF. The CDR3 region has the DNA TGTGCCAGCAGTTTAGAGAACTCCTATGGCTACACCTTC.

This chain joins TRBV4-2 and TRBJ1-4; D is unresolved. This CDR3 region has 13 residues. Germline CDR1 and CDR2: LGHNA and YNFKEQ. The V end was cut by 2 bases, the J end by 8 bases, with 9 bases between. The CDR3 sequence: CASSQNEQEKLFF. DNA for the CDR3: TGTGCCAGCAGCCAAAATGAACAGGAAAAACTGTTTTTT.

The chain couples TRBV19 to TRBJ1-5, with D possibly being TRBD1 (6 bases). The CDR3 length is 15 residues. Between the trimmed V and J ends, which lost 4 bases and 5 bases, there was a span of 15 bases. Germline assignment: CDR1 LNHDA and CDR2 SQIVND (reference sequence). CDR3 amino acids: CASSTTRDTHQPQHF. CDR3 DNA: TGTGCCAGTAGTACGACCCGGGACACCCATCAGCCCCAGCATTTT.

The chain is built from TRBV12-5 and TRBJ2-3; 11 positions agree with TRBD1. Germline-derived CDR1 and CDR2 are LGHNT and FRNRAP. The CDR3 runs to 16 residues. J lost 6 bases, V lost 0 bases, and 5 bases had no gene match. The CDR3 sequence is CASGLVVDRGPDTQYF. The CDR3 bases are TGTGCTAGTGGTTTGGTTGTGGACAGGGGGCCGGATACGCAGTATTTT.

The chain recombines TRBV14 with TRBJ1-2; D gene unclear. With 2 bases removed from V and 5 bases from J, the gap between germline ends came to 9 bases. This CDR3 has 13 amino acids. Germline CDR1 and CDR2: SGHDN and FVKESK. In DNA form, the CDR3 reads TGTGCCAGCAGCCAATTATCCGGGTATGGCTACACCTTC. It yields the protein CASSQLSGYGYTF.

This rearrangement joins TRBV6-5 to TRBJ2-7; 7 positions agree with TRBD1. Looked up from germline, CDR1 is MNHEY and CDR2 is SVGAGI. Germline trimming cut 9 bases from V and 6 bases from J; bases unmatched to any gene: 8. The CDR3 covers 12 residues. CDR3 amino acids: CARHRGRCEQYF. The CDR3, as DNA: TGTGCCAGACACAGGGGACGCTGCGAGCAGTACTTC.

This sequence joins TRBV4-2 and TRBJ2-7; 11 nucleotides align to TRBD2. After removal of 4 bases from V and 2 bases from J, the junction contained 10 bases not matched to a gene. This CDR3 has 17 amino acids. In germline, CDR1 is LGHNA, CDR2 YNFKEQ. This CDR3 is CASSRASGTSGAYEQYF. DNA of the CDR3: TGTGCCAGCAGCCGGGCCTCTGGGACTAGCGGAGCCTACGAGCAGTACTTC.

This clone is a singleton in its sample. The J gene is TRBJ2-3, the V gene TRBV9, with 10 bases lining up with TRBD2. Germline lookup yields CDR1 SGDLS and CDR2 YYNGEE. J lost 2 bases, V lost 4 bases, and 7 bases had no gene match. This CDR3 spans 16 amino acids. CDR3 sequence (DNA): TGTGCCAGCAGCTTACGGACTAGCGGTTACACAGATACGCAGTATTTT. The encoded protein is CASSLRTSGYTDTQYF. The full variable domain, in which reference TRBV9 and TRBJ2-3 provide the parts outside the CDR3, is DSGVTQTPKHLITATGQRVTLRCSPRSGDLSVYWYQQSLDQGLQFLIQYYNGEERAKGNILERFSAQQFPDLHSELNLSSLELGDSALYFCASSLRTSGYTDTQYFGPGTRLTVL.

The J gene is TRBJ2-3, the V gene TRBV19; a possible D gene is TRBD2 (5 bases). CDR3 length: 15 amino acids. From germline, CDR1 is LNHDA and CDR2 SQIVND (reference sequence). Trimming took 0 bases from V and 2 from J, leaving 9 bases between them. In nucleotides, the CDR3 is TGTGCCAGTAGTATAGATGAGGGATACACAGATACGCAGTATTTT. Translated, it gives CASSIDEGYTDTQYF. The full variable domain, in which reference TRBV19 and TRBJ2-3 provide the parts outside the CDR3, is DGGITQSPKYLFRKEGQNVTLSCEQNLNHDAMYWYRQDPGQGLRLIYYSQIVNDFQKGDIAEGYSVSREKKESFPLTVTSAQKNPTAFYLCASSIDEGYTDTQYFGPGTRLTVL.

This clone was counted only a few times. The CDR3 region is CASSQYRGDTQYF. The CDR3 DNA follows: TGTGCCAGCAGTCAGTACAGGGGGGATACGCAGTATTTT. The rearrangement uses TRBV6-5 and TRBJ2-3, with TRBD1 matching 8 bases. Germline V gene sequence: CDR1 MNHEY, CDR2 SVGAGI. V lost 5 bases and J lost 6; bases outside the gene matches: 4. The CDR3 totals 13 residues.

This chain connects TRBV12-2 to TRBJ1-1; the table gives TRBD1 as D, unverified against the DNA. TRBV12-2 represents a pseudogene. This CDR3 is 16 amino acids long. The CDR3 DNA is TGTGCAAGTCGGCCCCAGGGGGCGGGAAGGAACACTGAAGCTTTCTTT. This translates into CASRPQGAGRNTEAFF.

The V and J genes are TRBV18 and TRBJ1-4; D not resolved. CDR3 size: 14 residues. V lost 0 bases to trimming and J lost 7 bases, with 9 bases between them. Germline V gives CDR1 KGHSH, CDR2 LQKENI. CDR3 nucleotide sequence: TGTGCCAGCTCACCACCAGCGGCGGTTGAAAAACTGTTTTTT. Translation gives CASSPPAAVEKLFF.

This chain's CDR3 is CSVEERWEGLYEQYF. The CDR3 coding sequence is TGCAGCGTTGAAGAACGGTGGGAGGGCCTCTACGAGCAGTACTTC. The rearrangement joins TRBV29-1 to TRBJ2-7; 7 bases are a match to TRBD2. The length of the CDR3 is 15 residues. Germline CDR1 reads SQVTM; CDR2 reads ANQGSEA. Germline trimming cut 0 bases from V and 3 bases from J; bases unmatched to any gene: 8.

The chain uses TRBV7-9 and TRBJ2-3; D is ambiguous. CDR1 is SEHNR and CDR2 is FQNEAQ in the germline V gene (reference sequence). Trimming stripped 5 bases from V and 0 bases from J, with 21 bases between. The CDR3 runs to 18 residues. DNA for the CDR3: TGTGCCAGCAGCACCCAATACGCGTTTGTAGTAAGCACAGATACGCAGTATTTT. Amino acid sequence: CASSTQYAFVVSTDTQYF.

This chain uses TRBV3-1 (or the pseudogene TRBV3-2) with TRBJ1-3; no reliable D call. V was pared by 4 bases and J by 4 bases, with 11 bases between. This CDR3 has 14 residues. The germline V gene encodes CDR1 LGHDT and CDR2 YNNKEL (reference sequence). CDR3 coding DNA: TGTGCCAGCAGCCTTAACCGGGTCGGAAACACCATATATTTT. This encodes CASSLNRVGNTIYF.

This rearrangement joins TRBV4-3 to TRBJ2-3, with D perhaps matching TRBD1 (6 bases). V was cut by 0 bases and J by 4 bases, with 14 bases left in between. Germline V gene lookup returns CDR1 LGHNA and CDR2 YSLEER. The CDR3 has 16 residues. DNA of the CDR3: TGCGCCAGCAGCCAAGAGTTAGACAGGACGTCAGATACGCAGTATTTT. This codes for CASSQELDRTSDTQYF.